Listed below are T cell receptor beta chains from one sample, sequenced in a study of T cell repertoires in cytomegalovirus infection. Via MiXCR, TCRdb re-called the reads, giving one row per CDR3 protein. The data contain about 360,000 distinct CDR3 sequences, 15% to 20% of them seen just once; the ten biggest clones take up 8.7%. The source material was PBMCs. The receptors were gathered from a human donor in good health (CMV status not recorded). Some clones in this sample may be carry-over from other donors' samples. CDR3s include the opening cysteine and the closing phenylalanine or tryptophan. Fields, in order: clone size, V gene, J gene, D gene, CDR3 protein, CDR3 DNA. The D gene is left open where the match is weak. The size entry is marked missing in some rows and otherwise reads once, few, many or a size class.

many	TRBV7-2	TRBJ1-5	.	CASSSRFGQPQHF	TGTGCCAGCAGCTCCCGCTTCGGTCAGCCCCAGCATTTT
many	TRBV6-2/TRBV6-3	TRBJ2-7	TRBD2	CASSYFAGVGEQYF	TGTGCCAGCAGTTACTTTGCGGGAGTTGGCGAGCAGTACTTC
.	TRBV20-1	TRBJ2-5	TRBD1	CSAIRTGQETQYF	TGCAGTGCTATCAGGACAGGCCAAGAGACCCAGTACTTC
many	TRBV6-2/TRBV6-3	TRBJ2-5	.	CASTSHERDQETQYF	TGTGCCAGCACCTCACACGAGCGGGACCAAGAGACCCAGTACTTC
once	TRBV12-5	TRBJ2-1	.	CASGLALADPSYNEQFF	TGTGCTAGTGGTTTGGCCTTGGCGGACCCCTCCTACAATGAGCAGTTCTTC
many	TRBV7-2	TRBJ1-3	.	CASSPPSGIRIGNTIYF	TGTGCCAGCAGCCCACCATCAGGAATTCGTATAGGAAACACCATATATTTT
.	TRBV2	TRBJ1-4	.	CASSEIQFNEKLFF	TGTGCCAGCAGTGAAATCCAGTTTAATGAAAAACTGTTTTTT
.	TRBV10-3	TRBJ2-1	TRBD2	CAIRKSGGPEEQFF	TGTGCCATCAGAAAAAGCGGGGGGCCAGAGGAGCAGTTCTTC
few	TRBV2	TRBJ2-3	TRBD1	CASSPTAWDRSTDTQYF	TGTGCCAGCAGCCCCACCGCGTGGGACAGAAGCACAGATACGCAGTATTTT
few	TRBV20-1	TRBJ2-4	.	CSAQRGPLAKNIQYF	TGCAGTGCTCAGAGAGGCCCACTAGCCAAAAACATTCAGTACTTC
.	TRBV2	TRBJ2-1	TRBD2	CASSEATSGSGEQFF	TGTGCCAGCAGTGAAGCGACTAGCGGGAGTGGTGAGCAGTTCTTC
few	TRBV29-1	TRBJ2-1	TRBD1	CSVDRGWGSYNEQFF	TGCAGCGTTGACAGGGGGTGGGGGTCCTACAATGAGCAGTTCTTC
.	TRBV2	TRBJ1-5	.	CASSESTGNQPQHF	TGTGCCAGCAGTGAGTCTACAGGGAATCAGCCCCAGCATTTT
few	TRBV28	TRBJ1-4	TRBD1	CASSPTGASGNEKLFF	TGTGCCAGCAGCCCCACAGGGGCATCGGGTAATGAAAAACTGTTTTTT
.	TRBV6-5	TRBJ2-1	.	CASSYPGLRTYNEQFF	TGTGCCAGCAGTTACCCGGGACTCCGCACCTACAATGAGCAGTTCTTC
few	TRBV29-1	TRBJ1-2	.	CSVEGDGGYTF	TGCAGCGTGGAGGGAGACGGTGGCTACACCTTC
many	TRBV12-3/TRBV12-4	TRBJ1-4	.	CASRADREKLFF	TGTGCCAGCAGGGCGGACCGCGAAAAACTGTTTTTT